This T cell receptor (beta chain) was captured in a study of cytomegalovirus exposure and HLA in healthy donors. The data were produced by immunoSEQ multiplex PCR, yet TCRdb's version contains in-frame clones alone and is incomplete. The table includes about 140,000 clones, approximately 82% detected once. Overall study results and limits: TCR clusters originating in the first cohort tended to co-occur in the roughly 120 validation repertoires, according to a later analysis. A list of approximately 160 TCR beta chains associated with cytomegalovirus was given.

Germline assignment: CDR1 LGHNA and CDR2 YNFKEQ. Deletions cut 3 bases from V and 5 bases from J, with 11 bases between. This CDR3 is built from 14 residues. With regard to this clone: No antigen is known for it.

The chain joins TRBV4-2 to TRBJ2-1, with TRBD1 as a possible D gene (6 bases). The source material was PBMCs. The source of this sequence is a man aged 25 to 40 in good health and CMV-seropositive. In nucleotides, the CDR3 is TGTGCCAGCAGCCAGGCCGGGACAAACAATGAGCAGTTCTTC. It is translated as CASSQAGTNNEQFF.